One and the same sample provided the 26 T cell receptor beta chains below, sequenced in a study of early T cells in non-severe SARS-CoV-2 infection (dated by TCRdb to the early 2020s). Library preparation employed 5' RACE. The instrument was a NextSeq 500. TCRdb passed the public sequencing reads through fastp at Q25 and MiXCR, retaining productive beta sequences. Merged by CDR3 protein, the rows form single entries marked with the most common genes and DNA. The sample table holds tens of thousands of distinct CDR3 sequences, of which 9% to 13% were seen once. The ten largest clones add up to 2.6% of the sample. Material: whole blood. These receptors were collected from an adult who was a healthcare worker with PCR-confirmed SARS-CoV-2 infection or an uninfected control (not recorded which).

This chain joins TRBV3-1 and TRBJ2-3; TRBD2 matches 7 bases. V gave up 4 bases and J gave up 3 bases; unmatched junction bases: 7. This CDR3 spans 15 amino acids. Germline loops: CDR1 LGHDT, CDR2 YNNKEL (reference sequence). CDR3 region: CASSLARGVTDTQYF. For the CDR3, the DNA is TGTGCCAGCAGCCTTGCCCGGGGGGTAACAGATACGCAGTATTTT.

A word on this clonotype: A much larger clone differs from this one at a single base, so this may be a read error. The chain employs TRBV7-8 and TRBJ2-3; D unclear. The V gene's germline CDR1 is SGHVS and CDR2 FQNEAQ. Trimming took off 4 bases at V and 8 bases at J, with 25 bases between the two ends. This CDR3 has 17 amino acids. Here the CDR3 DNA reads TGTGCCAGCAGCTCAGTGGGATCTGCGCCCGTCCGAGGTACGCAGTATTTT. Residues: CASSSVGSAPVRGTQYF.

The chain combines TRBV12-3 or TRBV12-4 with TRBJ2-2; 8 bases map to TRBD1. V trimming: 5 bases; J trimming: 3 bases; junction bases outside the gene matches: 5. The CDR3 is 15 residues long. CDR3 amino acids: CASSIRQGYTGELFF. CDR3 nucleotide sequence: TGTGCCAGCAGTATTCGACAGGGGTACACCGGGGAGCTGTTTTTT.

The genes are TRBV28 and TRBJ1-2, with a weak D call TRBD1 (5 bases). Germline assignment: CDR1 MDHEN and CDR2 SYDVKM. There are 14 residues in the CDR3. The V gene lost 6 bases and the J gene lost 8 bases, with 19 bases spanning the gap. CDR3 nucleotide sequence: TGTGCCAGCAGGTGGGACTCTCTTATCGCGGGCTACACCTTC. Translation gives CASRWDSLIAGYTF.

V gene TRBV12-3 or TRBV12-4 combines with J gene TRBJ2-5, with D perhaps TRBD1 or TRBD2 (5 bases each). V lost 1 base and J lost 3, with 12 bases in between. CDR3 length: 15 residues. The chain's CDR3 is CASSLEGTHEETQYF. The CDR3 coding sequence is TGTGCCAGCAGTTTAGAGGGGACCCACGAAGAGACCCAGTACTTC.

The gene calls are TRBV11-2 and TRBJ2-7; D is perhaps TRBD1 or TRBD2 (5 bases each). V was shortened by 7 bases and J by 2 bases, with 9 bases between the two germline ends. This CDR3 has 12 amino acids. Germline CDR1 SGHAT, CDR2 FQNNGV. The CDR3 nucleotides read TGTGCCAGCACCGAGGGACCCTACGAGCAGTACTTC. This translates into CASTEGPYEQYF. Drawing the rest from reference TRBV11-2 and TRBJ2-7, the complete variable domain is EAGVAQSPRYKIIEKRQSVAFWCNPISGHATLYWYQQILGQGPKLLIQFQNNGVVDDSQLPKDRFSAERLKGVDSTLKIQPAKLEDSAVYLCASTEGPYEQYFGPGTRLTVT.

This clonotype was seen ten or more times. The chain combines TRBV20-1 with TRBJ1-5; 9 nucleotides match TRBD1. There are 14 residues in the CDR3. Germline V gene sequence: CDR1 DFQATT, CDR2 SNEGSKA (reference sequence). Losses at the gene ends were 6 bases for V and 4 bases for J; bases not matched to a gene: 7. The CDR3 loop reads CSAIPGQGNQPQHF. The DNA of the CDR3 is TGCAGTGCGATTCCCGGACAGGGGAATCAGCCCCAGCATTTT.

Many counts were recorded for this clonotype. The chain recombines TRBV6-6 with TRBJ1-2; no definite D call. This CDR3 is 12 amino acids long. Between the trimmed V and J ends, which lost 5 bases and 4 bases, there was a span of 8 bases. CDR1 and CDR2 (germline): MNHNY, SVGAGI (reference sequence). The CDR3 reads CASSPAFYGYTF. The CDR3, as DNA: TGTGCCAGCAGTCCAGCCTTCTATGGCTACACCTTC.

This clonotype was detected many times. This sequence joins TRBV5-1 and TRBJ2-2; unclear D gene. The CDR3 runs to 13 residues. V was shortened by 4 bases and J by 6 bases, with 10 bases between the two germline ends. Germline CDR1 reads SGHRS; CDR2 reads YFSETQ. The DNA for the CDR3 is TGCGCCAGCAGCCCCTTTGGAGCCGGGGAGCTGTTTTTT. Translating gives CASSPFGAGELFF. Full variable domain (rest looked up from reference TRBV5-1 and TRBJ2-2): KAGVTQTPRYLIKTRGQQVTLSCSPISGHRSVSWYQQTPGQGLQFLFEYFSETQRNKGNFPGRFSGRQFSNSRSEMNVSTLELGDSALYLCASSPFGAGELFFGEGSRLTVL.

This clonotype appeared many times. The chain recombines TRBV12-3 or TRBV12-4 with TRBJ2-1; the D gene is possibly TRBD2 (6 bases). CDR3 length equals 12 residues. Trimming removed 0 bases at V and 10 bases at J, with 7 bases between. CDR3 coding DNA: TGTGCCAGCAGTTTAGCGAGCGGGGAGCAGTTCTTC. Its protein product is CASSLASGEQFF.

The chain uses TRBV12-3 or TRBV12-4 and TRBJ2-4; D unresolved. The CDR3 totals 11 residues. V was cut by 3 bases and J by 8 bases, with 5 bases left in between. CDR3 loop: CASSFKDIQYF. DNA of the CDR3: TGTGCCAGCAGTTTCAAGGACATTCAGTACTTC.

The gene calls are TRBV29-1 and TRBJ2-3; tentatively, D is TRBD1 (5 bases). Germline CDR1 and CDR2: SQVTM and ANQGSEA. V lost 8 bases and J 0 bases, leaving 9 bases between the germline ends. The length of the CDR3 is 12 residues. The CDR3 region has the DNA TGCAGCCAACGACAGAGCACAGATACGCAGTATTTT. Amino acids: CSQRQSTDTQYF.

This clonotype was seen only a few times. This chain connects TRBV7-6 to TRBJ2-7, with D perhaps TRBD1 (6 bases). The CDR3 sequence is 15 residues long. In germline, CDR1 is SGHVS, CDR2 FNYEAQ. Between the trimmed V and J ends, which lost 2 bases and 3 bases, there was a span of 14 bases. The CDR3 protein is CASSLTGLRDYEQYF. In DNA, the CDR3 is TGTGCCAGCAGCTTAACAGGGCTTCGGGACTACGAGCAGTACTTC.

Ten or more counts support this clonotype. The chain uses TRBV5-1 and TRBJ1-3; D might be TRBD1 (6 bases). Germline V gives CDR1 SGHRS, CDR2 YFSETQ. The CDR3 has 17 amino acids. Trimming stripped 4 bases from V and 1 base from J, with 18 bases between. CDR3 sequence (DNA): TGCGCCAGCAGCCACTCCGGGACAACGGCGTCTGGAAACACCATATATTTT. Protein sequence: CASSHSGTTASGNTIYF.

In the case of this clonotype: At one boundary the junction diverges from the germline segment, which might be a read error. This rearrangement joins TRBV7-9 to TRBJ1-1; D is undetermined. Germline CDR1 and CDR2: SEHNR and FQNEAQ (reference sequence). CDR3 size: 16 residues. CDR3 loop: CASCLETPAENTEAFF. CDR3 coding DNA: TGTGCCAGCTGCTTGGAGACACCCGCAGAGAACACTGAAGCTTTCTTT.

This sequence joins TRBV10-3 and TRBJ2-7; 10 bases map to TRBD1. This CDR3 region has 13 residues. The V and J ends lost 4 bases and 6 bases, in that order; junction bases with no gene match: 3. The V gene's germline CDR1 is ENHRY and CDR2 SYGVKD. CDR3 amino acids: CAISGDRGPEQYF. In DNA, the CDR3 is TGTGCCATCAGTGGGGACAGGGGACCCGAGCAGTACTTC.

This clonotype was counted a few times. The gene calls are TRBV20-1 and TRBJ1-1; D gene ambiguous. CDR1 and CDR2 from the germline V gene are DFQATT and SNEGSKA (reference sequence). V dropped 1 base and J dropped 4 bases, with 4 bases sitting between them. The CDR3 consists of 11 residues. CDR3 protein: CSARVVTEAFF. CDR3 DNA: TGCAGTGCTAGAGTGGTCACTGAAGCTTTCTTT.

There are many counts of this clonotype. The chain's CDR3 is CASSLGWDSDYGYTF. DNA of the CDR3: TGTGCCAGCAGCTTGGGGTGGGACAGCGACTATGGCTACACCTTC. The J gene is TRBJ1-2, the V gene TRBV5-6; 7 bases line up with TRBD1. Germline loops: CDR1 SGHDT, CDR2 YYEEEE. Trimming took 0 bases from V and 3 from J; bases not matched to a gene: 5. This CDR3 is 15 amino acids long. Looking up the rest from reference TRBV5-6 and TRBJ1-2 gives the full variable domain: DAGVTQSPTHLIKTRGQQVTLRCSPKSGHDTVSWYQQALGQGPQFIFQYYEEEERQRGNFPDRFSGHQFPNYSSELNVNALLLGDSALYLCASSLGWDSDYGYTFGSGTRLTVV.

The chain has TRBV3-1 and TRBJ2-7; D call uncertain. The germline gives CDR1 LGHDT, CDR2 YNNKEL (reference sequence). CDR3 length equals 14 residues. V dropped 0 bases and J dropped 5 bases, with 11 bases sitting between them. The CDR3 spells CASSQDPTVHEQYF. DNA for the CDR3: TGTGCCAGCAGCCAAGATCCTACAGTCCACGAGCAGTACTTC.

This sequence joins TRBV28 and TRBJ2-7; D is uncertain. The V end was cut by 6 bases, the J end by 3 bases, with 18 bases between. Per the germline V gene, CDR1 is MDHEN and CDR2 is SYDVKM. The CDR3 extends over 15 amino acids. The CDR3 DNA reads TGTGCCAGCAGCCCCCCGCGGACGCTCTTCTACGAGCAGTACTTC. This codes for CASSPPRTLFYEQYF. The whole variable domain, filled in from reference TRBV28 and TRBJ2-7, reads DVKVTQSSRYLVKRTGEKVFLECVQDMDHENMFWYRQDPGLGLRLIYFSYDVKMKEKGDIPEGYSVSREKKERFSLILESASTNQTSMYLCASSPPRTLFYEQYFGPGTRLTVT.

This clonotype has at least ten counts. J is TRBJ1-1 and V is TRBV5-1; a weak D match, TRBD1 (6 bases). V lost 0 bases to trimming and J lost 4 bases, with 16 bases between them. This CDR3 comprises 16 residues. Germline-derived CDR1 and CDR2 are SGHRS and YFSETQ. The CDR3 DNA follows: TGCGCCAGCAGCTTGGAGTCTCAGGGAGGGGGCACTGAAGCTTTCTTT. This encodes CASSLESQGGGTEAFF.

The sample holds a few counts of this clonotype. The chain couples TRBV4-2 to TRBJ1-6; no firm D call. The germline gives CDR1 LGHNA, CDR2 YNFKEQ. Trimming removed 0 bases at V and 6 bases at J, with 9 bases between. The CDR3 extends over 15 amino acids. CDR3 in amino acids: CASSQDSTSNSPLHF. CDR3 nucleotides: TGTGCCAGCAGCCAAGATAGCACATCTAATTCACCCCTCCACTTT.

This clonotype was seen just once. The chain uses TRBV6-1 and TRBJ2-7; TRBD1 might be the D (6 bases). The germline V gene has CDR1 MNHNS and CDR2 SASEGT. The V and J ends lost 3 bases and 3 bases respectively, with 9 bases between them. The CDR3 runs to 13 residues. The CDR3 is CASSETGVYEQYF. The CDR3 DNA sequence: TGTGCCAGCAGTGAGACAGGTGTCTACGAGCAGTACTTC.

The table lists this clonotype with many counts. The chain is built from TRBV7-9 and TRBJ2-7, with TRBD1 identical over 9 bases. The CDR3 runs 15 residues. V lost 5 bases, J lost 2 bases, and 7 bases stayed unmatched. Per germline, CDR1 SEHNR and CDR2 FQNEAQ (reference sequence). CDR3 sequence reads: CASSPGQGRTYEQYF. The DNA of the CDR3 is TGTGCCAGCAGCCCGGGACAGGGCCGCACCTACGAGCAGTACTTC. The whole variable domain, remainder taken from reference TRBV7-9 and TRBJ2-7, is DTGVSQNPRHKITKRGQNVTFRCDPISEHNRLYWYRQTLGQGPEFLTYFQNEAQLEKSRLLSDRFSAERPKGSFSTLEIQRTEQGDSAMYLCASSPGQGRTYEQYFGPGTRLTVT.

This clonotype has more than one count but fewer than ten. The chain recombines TRBV2 with TRBJ2-3, with no clear D. Germline CDR1 SNHLY, CDR2 FYNNEI. CDR3 size: 11 residues. Trimming shortened V by 7 bases and J by 5 bases, and 7 bases separated the two germline ends. The CDR3 DNA follows: TGTGCCAGCACCTTGGTAGATACGCAGTATTTT. It codes for CASTLVDTQYF. Variable domain in full (rest from reference TRBV2 and TRBJ2-3): EPEVTQTPSHQVTQMGQEVILRCVPISNHLYFYWYRQILGQKVEFLVSFYNNEISEKSEIFDDQFSVERPDGSNFTLKIRSTKLEDSAMYFCASTLVDTQYFGPGTRLTVL.

The gene calls are TRBV18 and TRBJ2-2, with a tentative D call TRBD1 (6 bases). The V gene lost 4 bases and the J gene lost 1 base, with 10 bases spanning the gap. The CDR3 has 15 residues. Germline-derived CDR1 and CDR2 are KGHSH and LQKENI. CDR3 region: CASSRKTGNTGELFF. The CDR3 nucleotides are TGTGCCAGCTCACGCAAGACAGGGAACACCGGGGAGCTGTTTTTT.